This is a list of T cell receptor beta chains from one sample in a study of patients and donors after allogeneic stem cell transplantation. TCRdb redid the calling of the RT-PCR reads with MiXCR, one entry per CDR3 protein. This sample carries 45,000 to 65,000 distinct CDR3 sequences, more than 10% of them seen once, and the ten largest clones take about a third. Sequenced input: blood, either unsorted or a sorted T cell fraction (not recorded which). Every receptor here comes from a human donor who was either an allogeneic HSCT recipient or a stem cell or donor lymphocyte infusion donor (not recorded which). It is not recorded whose cells these are; they may come from a transplant donor. CDR3s include the opening cysteine and the closing phenylalanine or tryptophan. D genes are given only for firm matches. The size entry is marked missing in some rows and otherwise reads once, few, many or a size class.

>TRBV7-9|TRBJ1-1|many|.
TGTGCCAGCAGCTCCGGGGAGCGCCCCCTGAACACTGAAGCTTTCTTT
CASSSGERPLNTEAFF
>TRBV10-3|TRBJ2-1|few|.
TGTGCCATCAGTGAGAAGGTAGCCGGAGGAGAGCAGTTCTTC
CAISEKVAGGEQFF
>TRBV12-3/TRBV12-4|TRBJ2-7|.|.
TGTGCCAGCAGTTTAGCGCGTGGCAGGGGCTACGAGCAGTACTTC
CASSLARGRGYEQYF
>TRBV20-1|TRBJ2-7|.|TRBD2
TGCAGTGCTGATCTGGCGGGAGGGCGAGAGCAGTACTTC
CSADLAGGREQYF
>TRBV5-1|TRBJ2-3|.|.
TGCGCCAGCAGCGTCCGACTAGCAGATACGCAGTATTTT
CASSVRLADTQYF
>TRBV29-1|TRBJ2-2|.|.
TGCAGCGTTGGTACAAGAGGGGTTCCTAACACCGGGGAGCTGTTTTTT
CSVGTRGVPNTGELFF
>TRBV4-1|TRBJ2-5|.|.
TGCGCCAGCAGCCGGATTCGTTTAGCCGTTCAAGAGATCCAGTACTTC
CASSRIRLAVQEIQYF
>TRBV29-1|TRBJ1-2|many|TRBD1
TGCAGCGCCCTCGCGATGGGGACAGGGGTTAATGGCTACACCTTC
CSALAMGTGVNGYTF
>TRBV5-1|TRBJ2-1|.|.
TGCGCCAGCAGCGGTGCGGGGGCTTACAATGAGCAGTTCTTC
CASSGAGAYNEQFF
>TRBV7-9|TRBJ2-5|.|.
TGTGCCAGCAGCTTTCGGGTTCGAGAGACCCAGTACTTC
CASSFRVRETQYF
>TRBV5-1|TRBJ2-5|.|TRBD2
TGCGCCAGCAGCTTCGGGACTAGCGGGCAAGAGACCCAGTACTTC
CASSFGTSGQETQYF
>TRBV6-5|TRBJ2-7|once|.
TGTGCCAGCAGCTCGGACAATAGGGAGTACTTC
CASSSDNREYF
>TRBV24-1|TRBJ2-1|few|.
TGTGCCACCAGTTTCCGGGGGCCAGGATCCTACAATGAGCAGTTCTTC
CATSFRGPGSYNEQFF
>TRBV5-1|TRBJ2-1|few|.
TGCGCCAGCAGCTCCCTCAGTGAGCAGTTCTTC
CASSSLSEQFF
>TRBV27|TRBJ2-3|.|.
TGTGCCAGCAGTTTAGTCCCAGGCGGAACTAGCACAGATACGCAGTATTTT
CASSLVPGGTSTDTQYF
>TRBV7-9|TRBJ2-3|.|.
TGTGCCAGCAGCTTACCGGAAGTATCGGCTAGCACAGATACGCAGTATTTT
CASSLPEVSASTDTQYF
>TRBV5-6|TRBJ2-3|.|.
TGTGCCAGCAGCTTGGACCCAGACACAGGCACAGATACGCAGTATTTT
CASSLDPDTGTDTQYF
>TRBV5-5|TRBJ2-3|many|TRBD2
TGTGCCAGCAGCCCTACATGGACTAGCGGGAGTGATACGCAGTATTTT
CASSPTWTSGSDTQYF
>TRBV28|TRBJ1-1|many|TRBD1
TGTGCCAGCAGTCCCTTGGGACAGGGTGGGACTGAAGCTTTCTTT
CASSPLGQGGTEAFF
>TRBV20-1|TRBJ2-7|few|TRBD2
TGCAGTGCTAGGGCGGGAGGTTCGTCCGAGCAGTACTTC
CSARAGGSSEQYF
>TRBV7-6|TRBJ2-7|.|.
TGTGCCAGCAGCTTAGGAGGGGAGTTGTACGAGCAGTACTTC
CASSLGGELYEQYF
>TRBV7-9|TRBJ2-1|few|.
TGTGCCAGCAGCTTGGGGGATGGCTCCTACAATGAGCAGTTCTTC
CASSLGDGSYNEQFF
>TRBV5-5|TRBJ1-5|many|.
TGTGCCAGCAGCTTGGCCTGGGGCGAAGAGCCCCAGCATTTT
CASSLAWGEEPQHF
>TRBV3-1|TRBJ2-7|.|.
TGTGCCAGCAGCCAAGTAATAGTAGGGGGAGAGCAGTACTTC
CASSQVIVGGEQYF
>TRBV6-1|TRBJ1-4|many|.
TGTGCCAGCAGTGAAGATAATCTGGGTATGGTGGAAAAACTGTTTTTT
CASSEDNLGMVEKLFF
>TRBV6-5|TRBJ2-1|.|.
TGTGCCAGCAGTTTCGATCTGGGGGGTAGAATAAATGAGCAGTTCTTC
CASSFDLGGRINEQFF
>TRBV2|TRBJ2-1|few|.
TGTGCCACCCCGGAGGGGGGGGAGCAGTTCTTC
CATPEGGEQFF
>TRBV27|TRBJ2-6|.|.
TGTGCCAGCAGTTGGGGGAGCTCTGGGGCCAACGTCCTGACTTTC
CASSWGSSGANVLTF
>TRBV19|TRBJ2-5|.|TRBD1
TGTGCCAGTAGTACCCGGGACAGAGAAGAGACCCAGTACTTC
CASSTRDREETQYF
>TRBV29-1|TRBJ2-1|many|TRBD1
TGCAGCGTTCGGGGACAGGGGCTGAATGAGCAGTTCTTC
CSVRGQGLNEQFF
>TRBV13|TRBJ1-1|.|.
TGTGCCAGCAGCTTAAAGTTGAAGGGTACGAGAACTGAAGCTTTCTTT
CASSLKLKGTRTEAFF
>TRBV29-1|TRBJ1-1|.|.
TGCAGCGCCGGAGTTCTGAACACTGAAGCTTTCTTT
CSAGVLNTEAFF
>TRBV27|TRBJ1-2|.|.
TGTGCCAGCGCAGCCACAGGGTCGTTTCCTGGCTACACCTTC
CASAATGSFPGYTF
>TRBV7-8|TRBJ2-1|.|TRBD2
TGTGCCAGCAGCTTATGGCTAGCGGGAACGCCGAGCTCCTACAATGAGCAGTTCTTC
CASSLWLAGTPSSYNEQFF
>TRBV7-2|TRBJ2-1|.|TRBD2
TGTGCCAGCAGCATCAGCTACCTAGCGGGATCCTACAATGAGCAGTTCTTC
CASSISYLAGSYNEQFF
>TRBV6-6|TRBJ2-1|.|TRBD2
TGTGCCAGCAGTTACGGGACTAGCGGCTACAATGAGCAGTTCTTC
CASSYGTSGYNEQFF
>TRBV25-1|TRBJ2-1|many|TRBD1
TGTGCCAGCAGTGAATTTGGGACAGGGGGCCCAAATGAGCAGTTCTTC
CASSEFGTGGPNEQFF
>TRBV12-3/TRBV12-4|TRBJ2-1|once|.
TGTGCCAGCAGTTTAATCGGGCACAATGAGCAGTTCTTC
CASSLIGHNEQFF
>TRBV4-2|TRBJ2-3|.|.
TGTGCCAGCAGCCAAGATACGAAGCGGACTAGCACAGATACGCAGTATTTT
CASSQDTKRTSTDTQYF
>TRBV15|TRBJ2-7|.|TRBD2
TGTGCCACCAGCAGAGACCCATACACCGGGACTAGCGGGACTTACTACGAGCAGTACTTC
CATSRDPYTGTSGTYYEQYF